This T cell receptor beta chain was recorded in a study of blood T cell repertoires in COVID-19. Study-wide background: Some COVID-19 samples were acute and others convalescent; all came from the United States, Italy and Spain. PBMCs, B-cell-depleted T cells, or T cells were the source of the cDNA or gDNA that made up the material.

Under the authors' procedure: Estimation of nucleated cell counts was performed using reference gene primer amplification. Produced via immunoSEQ multiplex PCR; TCRdb's table is partial and in-frame only. V, J and clone size reflect that table, while D and trimming were determined from the DNA. The sample lists about 210,000 clones, around 82% occurring once. This clone occurred once. The clonotype was recovered from a man aged 50-60 years with active or convalescent COVID-19. What was sequenced was peripheral blood.

Here the CDR3 reads CASSLISGGRGYTF. DNA for the CDR3: TGTGCCAGCAGCTTAATATCAGGGGGTAGGGGCTACACCTTC. This chain links TRBV7-9 with TRBJ1-2; 7 bases fit TRBD1. The CDR3 runs 14 residues. After removal of 2 bases from V and 8 bases from J, the junction contained 8 bases not matched to a gene. From germline, CDR1 is SEHNR and CDR2 FQNEAQ (reference sequence). Together with reference TRBV7-9 and TRBJ1-2, the CDR3 gives the full variable domain: DTGVSQNPRHKITKRGQNVTFRCDPISEHNRLYWYRQTLGQGPEFLTYFQNEAQLEKSRLLSDRFSAERPKGSFSTLEIQRTEQGDSAMYLCASSLISGGRGYTFGSGTRLTVV.